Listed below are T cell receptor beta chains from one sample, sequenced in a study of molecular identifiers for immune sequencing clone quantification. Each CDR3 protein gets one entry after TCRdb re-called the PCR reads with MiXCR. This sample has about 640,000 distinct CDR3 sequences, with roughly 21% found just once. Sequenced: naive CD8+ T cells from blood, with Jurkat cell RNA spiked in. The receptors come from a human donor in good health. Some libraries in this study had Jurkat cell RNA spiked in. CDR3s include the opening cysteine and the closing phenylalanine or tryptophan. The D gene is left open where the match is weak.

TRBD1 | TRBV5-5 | CASSLQGALGGQPQHF
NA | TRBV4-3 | CASSQDFGGNDEQYF
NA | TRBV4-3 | CASSQDGLLGSPLHF
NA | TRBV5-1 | CASSERGTRTDTQYF
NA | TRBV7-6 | CASSRRVVRGASGANVLTF
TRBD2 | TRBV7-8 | CASSLALLAGDRTQYF
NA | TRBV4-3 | CASSQDGGTSYEQYF
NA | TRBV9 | CASSVTSWPETQYF
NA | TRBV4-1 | CASSLEGVGLSTDTQYF
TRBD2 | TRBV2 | CASRTSGGDQETQYF
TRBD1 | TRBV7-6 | CASSPKDRGIRSGANVLTF
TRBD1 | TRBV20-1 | CSAIQGAEAFF
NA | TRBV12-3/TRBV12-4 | CASSHTVASTDTQYF
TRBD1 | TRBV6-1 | CASGEGGSGYGYTF
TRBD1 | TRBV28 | CASSLGGTGFSPLHF
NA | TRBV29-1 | CSVERDWGTDTQYF